The clone carrying this T cell receptor (beta chain) was seen a handful of times. What it binds is unknown. Use of 60 Vbeta and 13 Jbeta primers characterized the PCR. Assay: immunoSEQ multiplex PCR; the TCRdb copy retains only in-frame clones and omits some. The sample includes 140,000 or so clones, around 79% of them seen just once. The sample comes from a study of cytomegalovirus exposure and HLA in healthy donors. V lost 6 bases, J lost 4 bases, and 8 bases stayed unmatched. This CDR3 is 15 amino acids long. Germline CDR1 reads MNHEY; CDR2 reads SVGAGI. Study-wide findings and caveats: Presence/absence analyses supposed approximately even sequencing depth among donors. Later findings reportedly placed an Asian-associated ancestry cluster below the approximately 670-donor mean for N-insertions.

The gene calls are TRBV6-5 and TRBJ1-5; 8 bases are a match to TRBD1. The sample consisted of PBMCs. The sequence came from a woman in her 30s in good health and CMV-seronegative. DNA of the CDR3: TGTGCCAGCAGCCCCGACAGGGGCGGTAATCAGCCCCAGCATTTT. It codes for CASSPDRGGNQPQHF.